This T cell receptor (beta chain) was identified during a study of T cells expressing NK-cell markers. Study details: Sequenced donors, eight in total, included seven who were HCMV-seropositive and one who was seronegative.

TCR beta cDNA was made by 5'RACE template switching with UMIs. TCRdb reanalyzed the 5' RACE reads and collapses them to one entry per CDR3 protein, without DNA. Its listing shows roughly 390,000 distinct CDR3 sequences. As concerns this clonotype: Antigen specificity is unknown.

The CDR3 consists of 15 residues. Germline lookup yields CDR1 WSHSY and CDR2 SAAADI. Study findings and constraints: A range of about 1.0-7.5% of CD8+ T cells consisted of dominant NKG2C+ clonotypes in roughly 6 donors. Whether expanded NKG2C-expressing T cell clones recognize HCMV is unknown.

This chain uses TRBV10-2 with TRBJ2-1; TCRdb calls TRBD1, which cannot be checked without DNA. Sequenced input: blood T cells: a sorted CD56 or NKG2C T cell subset, CD4+ or CD8+ T cells, or bulk PBMC T cells (not recorded which). The sequence came from a woman in her fifties or sixties in good health. Here the CDR3 reads CASRFAGARNNEQFF.